Sequencing of this T cell receptor beta chain was carried out in a study of CD8 T cells in Susac syndrome. The authors reverse transcribed about 0.5 to 1 ug RNA with random hexamers. Amplification of TCR beta CDR3 across 54 Vbeta and 13 Jbeta was performed with immunoSEQ multiplex PCR. Via MiXCR, TCRdb re-called the immunoSEQ multiplex PCR reads, giving one row per CDR3 protein. The table includes hundreds of thousands of distinct CDR3 sequences, over 90% detected once. The CDR3 length is 16 residues. Germline V gene sequence: CDR1 KGHDR, CDR2 SFDVKD. V lost 2 bases and J 3 bases, leaving 15 bases between the germline ends. CD8+ and CD4+ T cells circulating in blood were sequenced for TCR beta.

The clonotype was recovered from a human donor with Susac syndrome. The chain is built from TRBV24-1 and TRBJ2-5, with D possibly matching TRBD1 (6 bases). The specimen sequenced was CD4+ T cells from PBMCs. The CDR3 coding sequence is TGTGCCACCAGTGATTGGTCAGGGGCCAGGGAAGAGACCCAGTACTTC. Protein product: CATSDWSGAREETQYF.